A single sample is the source of the 13 T cell receptor beta chains below, sequenced in a study of blood T cells in healthy people across ages. A J-beta primer mix and a sample-barcoded 5' primer were used in a second PCR of roughly 7 to 12 cycles. TCRdb reprocessed the 5' RACE reads with MiXCR, giving one entry per CDR3 protein. The data hold around 710,000 distinct CDR3 sequences, with roughly 43% observed a single time. Sample: blood. The source of these receptors is a woman in her fifties or sixties in good health.

This clonotype has a count of ten or more. The chain is built from TRBV29-1 and TRBJ2-5, with TRBD2 identical over 9 bases. The CDR3 extends over 14 amino acids. The germline V gene has CDR1 SQVTM and CDR2 ANQGSEA. Trimming removed 5 bases from V and 2 bases from J; junction bases left unmatched: 6. DNA for the CDR3: TGCAGCGTTTTGGGACTAGCAGAACAAGAGACCCAGTACTTC. Its protein is CSVLGLAEQETQYF.

The chain has TRBV2 and TRBJ1-4; D gene unclear. This CDR3 contains 17 residues. With 2 bases removed from V and 0 bases from J, the gap between germline ends came to 13 bases. Germline lookup yields CDR1 SNHLY and CDR2 FYNNEI. CDR3: CASSERLRSATNEKLFF. The DNA of the CDR3 is TGTGCCAGCAGTGAAAGGTTGAGAAGTGCAACTAATGAAAAACTGTTTTTT.

This clonotype showed up just a few times. The chain joins TRBV18 to TRBJ2-7; D unclear. Germline V gene data show CDR1 as KGHSH and CDR2 as LQKENI. The germline V and J ends were trimmed by 1 base and 5 bases, with 12 bases remaining between them. The CDR3 covers 14 residues. CDR3 residues: CASSPQSTAHEQYF. The CDR3 DNA reads TGTGCCAGCTCACCACAATCTACGGCCCACGAGCAGTACTTC.

The gene calls are TRBV20-1 and TRBJ2-1; maybe TRBD2 (6 bases). Germline values: CDR1 DFQATT, CDR2 SNEGSKA (reference sequence). CDR3 length: 11 amino acids. Trimming shortened V by 1 base and J by 10 bases, and 8 bases separated the two germline ends. The CDR3 spells CSARGGGEQFF. The DNA of the CDR3 is TGCAGTGCTAGAGGAGGAGGGGAGCAGTTCTTC.

The chain joins TRBV5-1 to TRBJ2-7, with a tentative D call TRBD1 (6 bases). Per the germline V gene, CDR1 is SGHRS and CDR2 is YFSETQ. The germline V and J ends were trimmed by 0 bases and 4 bases, with 11 bases remaining between them. The CDR3 sequence is 14 residues long. Here the CDR3 reads CASSLVRQGYEQYF. Here the CDR3 DNA reads TGCGCCAGCAGCTTGGTCCGTCAGGGGTACGAGCAGTACTTC.

This clonotype has a handful of counts. The CDR3 loop is CASSPPIRKQGMNEQFF. Written as DNA, the CDR3 is TGTGCCAGCTCACCACCGATAAGGAAACAGGGGATGAATGAGCAGTTCTTC. The rearrangement links TRBV18 to TRBJ2-1; 7 nucleotides match TRBD1. The CDR3 sequence is 17 residues long. In germline, CDR1 is KGHSH, CDR2 LQKENI. V dropped 0 bases and J dropped 7; count of bases not matched to a gene: 12.

V is TRBV6-4 and J is TRBJ2-1; D unresolved. The CDR3 runs 15 residues. Between the trimmed V and J ends, which lost 0 bases and 7 bases, there was a span of 13 bases. Germline CDR1 MRHNA, CDR2 SNTAGT. CDR3 region: CASSDSGMVGNEQFF. The DNA of the CDR3 is TGTGCCAGCAGTGACTCGGGAATGGTTGGTAATGAGCAGTTCTTC.

In its sample, this clonotype was seen many times. CDR3 region: CASSLGGGRNEQFF. CDR3 sequence (DNA): TGTGCCAGCAGCCTCGGCGGGGGGCGTAATGAGCAGTTCTTC. This rearrangement joins TRBV3-1 to TRBJ2-1; 8 nucleotides line up with TRBD2. The CDR3 spans 14 residues. V shed 4 bases and J 7 bases; nucleotides not matched to a gene: 6. Germline V gene lookup returns CDR1 LGHDT and CDR2 YNNKEL (reference sequence).

The genes are TRBV5-1 and TRBJ2-3; TRBD2 matches 14 bases. Germline V CDR1 and CDR2: SGHRS, YFSETQ. The CDR3 contains 17 residues. V dropped 4 bases and J dropped 2; count of bases not matched to a gene: 6. CDR3 in amino acids: CASSAGTSGSFTDTQYF. In DNA form, the CDR3 reads TGCGCCAGCAGCGCGGGGACTAGCGGGAGTTTCACAGATACGCAGTATTTT.

This clonotype was found many times. The chain couples TRBV4-2 to TRBJ2-5; D possibly matches TRBD1 or TRBD2 (6 bases each). Trimming removed 4 bases at V and 4 bases at J, with 13 bases between. This CDR3 has 14 amino acids. Germline V gene lookup returns CDR1 LGHNA and CDR2 YNFKEQ. In DNA form, the CDR3 reads TGTGCCAGCAGCCCTCAGGGGCGGGGAGAGACCCAGTACTTC. It is translated as CASSPQGRGETQYF.

This chain links TRBV4-2 with TRBJ2-3; TRBD2 aligns across 10 bases. CDR3 length equals 16 residues. Trimming cost V 4 bases and J 5 bases; bases outside gene matches: 9. Germline loops: CDR1 LGHNA, CDR2 YNFKEQ. The CDR3 DNA follows: TGTGCCAGCAGCCCCCGAGTAGCGGGAGGAGGAGATACGCAGTATTTT. Translation: CASSPRVAGGGDTQYF.

A few counts support this clonotype. The V call is TRBV20-1, the J call TRBJ2-7; 8 bases agree with TRBD2. V lost 0 bases to trimming and J lost 3 bases; unmatched junction nucleotides: 7. CDR3 size: 15 residues. In germline, CDR1 is DFQATT, CDR2 SNEGSKA (reference sequence). The CDR3 DNA follows: TGCAGTGCTAGAGACACCGGGACTAGTTTCTACGAGCAGTACTTC. It encodes CSARDTGTSFYEQYF.

The V and J genes are TRBV6-2 or TRBV6-3 and TRBJ1-4; D might be TRBD1 (5 bases). This CDR3 has 15 residues. Germline CDR1 reads MNHEY; CDR2 reads SVGEGT. The V gene lost 4 bases and the J gene lost 0 bases, with 9 bases spanning the gap. This CDR3 is CASSSSTATNEKLFF. The CDR3 nucleotides read TGTGCCAGCAGTTCCTCGACAGCAACTAATGAAAAACTGTTTTTT.